Detailed here is one TCR beta chain. What antigen it recognizes has not been identified. Base qualities are not provided; no much larger clone lies one nucleotide away. Library preparation employed 5' RACE. Sequencing was performed on an Illumina HiSeq 2500. A second PCR of about 7 to 12 cycles was performed with a sample-barcoded 5' primer and a J-beta primer mix. A unique molecular identifier was introduced onto each TCR beta cDNA molecule by a template-switch 5' adaptor carrying 12 random nucleotides. Each sample yielded at least 2.5 million CDR3-containing paired-end reads. First-strand cDNA was synthesized from all RNA with the Mint cDNA synthesis kit, primed by a TRBC-specific oligonucleotide. After uracil-DNA glycosylase treatment, a first 18-cycle PCR used universal primers M1SS and BC2_uni_R on all cDNA. As for the original processing: For normalization, 1 million high-quality reads, each with a distinct molecular identifier, were randomly selected from each sample. Reads sharing molecular identifiers were discarded rather than binned into consensus sequences. MiTCR, set to a Q25 quality threshold and the strictest error-elimination algorithm, was used for CDR3 identification, clonotype clustering and error correction. A nonparametric unseen species model using Euler transformation provided a lower-bound estimate of total TCR beta diversity. TCRdb applied fastp at Q25 and MiXCR to the public reads, then kept only in-frame beta chains. Merged by CDR3 protein, the rows form single entries marked with the most common genes and DNA. These V and J calls rely on TCRdb rather than the paper's analysis. The sample contains roughly 680,000 distinct CDR3 sequences, over 45% of them found a single time. The ten largest clones capture around a third of the sample.

The CDR3 has 16 amino acids, counting the end cysteine and phenylalanine. The retained sequence is limited to the CDR3, 48 bases, with the frame set at the first base. The V and J ends are trimmed by 5 bases and 0 bases, leaving 11 bases between them. As encoded in the germline V gene, CDR1 is SGHTA while CDR2 is FQGNSA. This entry comes from a study of blood T cells in healthy people across ages (dated by TCRdb to between 2015 and 2016). As for the study more broadly: Template switching captured roughly one uniquely barcoded TCR beta cDNA molecule per two T cells in model experiments. To track age-related changes in TCR beta repertoire diversity, the study relied on deep sequencing normalized with unique cDNA molecular identifiers. Four age groups were formed from the donors: young (average approximately 15 years), middle-aged (just under 40), aged (roughly 58) and long-lived (more than 75). To avoid experimental bias, donors of different ages were distributed randomly across sequencing lanes. The study analyzed two additional independent replicas of 1 million unique cDNA reads from the same blood draw for two donors, one aged 18 to 30 and one aged 80 or older. What the authors observed across the whole study: Total diversity estimates from one million sequenced T cells were considered lower bounds and underestimates. Compared with the aged group, the long-lived group had more naive CD4+ T cells, fewer expanded clones and increased TCR diversity, suggesting age selection. Observed TCR beta diversity correlated strongly with the percentage of naive T cells measured by flow cytometry. Donor CMV infection status was unknown, potentially confounding age-related changes in expanded clonotypes. As age increased, observed TCR beta diversity per million T cells dropped in a roughly linear way, and a significant reduction was already evident by age approximately 40. Since profiling was done on bulk unsorted PBMCs, naive and antigen-experienced compartments could not be conclusively compared.

Systemically healthy Caucasian individuals from Russia, about 38 in total and aged roughly 6 to 95 years, were included as donors. Around 10 milliliters of peripheral blood were collected from each donor into EDTA-treated Vacutainer tubes. Ficoll-Paque density-gradient centrifugation was used to isolate PBMCs, with at least 7 million per sample. Total RNA was extracted from PBMCs with Trizol reagent, with at least 5 micrograms obtained per sample. For every donor, an aliquot of PBMCs went through flow cytometry to measure the percentages of naive CD45RAhigh/CD27high T cells. The origin of this receptor is a woman aged 55-70 years in good health. The chain is encoded by TRBV7-2 joined to TRBJ2-6; a weak D assignment points to TRBD1 (6 bases agree). The specimen sequenced was blood. CDR3 loop: CASSLRTVSGANVLTF. The DNA sequence is as follows: TGTGCCAGCAGCCTCCGGACAGTCTCTGGGGCCAACGTCCTGACTTTC.